Below, 5 T cell receptor beta chains from the same sample are listed, as sequenced in a study of blood T cell repertoires in COVID-19. TCRdb keeps only in-frame clones here, not all; method: immunoSEQ multiplex PCR. The sample consists of around 20,000 clones, roughly 86% of them appearing once. The material sequenced was peripheral blood. Receptor source: a man between 65 and 85 years old with acute or convalescent COVID-19.

A single count supports this clone. The V and J genes are TRBV5-1 and TRBJ2-1, with D maybe TRBD1 (5 bases). V was clipped by 7 bases and J by 0 bases, with 20 bases between them. Germline V gene sequence: CDR1 SGHRS, CDR2 YFSETQ. This CDR3 spans 17 amino acids. CDR3 bases: TGCGCCAGCTCCCCCGGTTATCGCAGGGACTCCTACAATGAGCAGTTCTTC. This sequence encodes CASSPGYRRDSYNEQFF.

This rearrangement joins TRBV2 to TRBJ1-4; 8 nucleotides match TRBD1. CDR1 and CDR2 (germline): SNHLY, FYNNEI. This CDR3 has 14 residues. With V trimmed by 4 bases and J by 4 bases, 2 bases remained unmatched. The CDR3 DNA reads TGTGCCAGCAGTGTGGACAGGGATAATGAAAAACTGTTTTTT. It specifies CASSVDRDNEKLFF.

This sequence joins TRBV19 and TRBJ2-1, with D perhaps TRBD2 (5 bases). V lost 5 bases and J lost 13, with 24 bases in between. Germline assignment: CDR1 LNHDA and CDR2 SQIVND (reference sequence). This CDR3 has 15 amino acids. In DNA form, the CDR3 reads TGTGCCAGTAGTGCCCTAGGCTTTGAGGGCTACTTCCAGTTCTTC. Its translation: CASSALGFEGYFQFF.

This clone appeared a single time. This chain links TRBV6-6 with TRBJ1-1; D is undetermined. V lost 4 bases and J 5 bases, leaving 11 bases between the germline ends. The CDR3 loop spans 13 amino acids. Germline V gene data show CDR1 as MNHNY and CDR2 as SVGAGI (reference sequence). CDR3 sequence: CASSFREVTEAFF. In DNA, the CDR3 is TGTGCCAGCAGTTTTAGGGAGGTAACTGAAGCTTTCTTT.

This clone was detected a few times. The chain is built from TRBV7-3 and TRBJ2-1; 7 nucleotides align to TRBD2. CDR3 length: 15 residues. The V gene's germline CDR1 is SGHTA and CDR2 FQGTGA. After removal of 2 bases from V and 5 bases from J, the junction contained 6 bases not matched to a gene. The chain's CDR3 is CASSLLGEGNNEQFF. The DNA of the CDR3 is TGTGCCAGCAGCTTATTAGGGGAGGGGAACAATGAGCAGTTCTTC.